Here is one TCR beta chain with its context. Its antigen is unidentified. Trimming took off 5 bases at V and 4 bases at J, with 11 bases between the two ends. Germline lookup yields CDR1 LNHDA and CDR2 SQIVND (reference sequence). The CDR3 runs to 14 residues. This record belongs to a study of T cells in localized non-small cell lung cancer. Whole-study findings and limits: A median of around 52 clones ranked among the top 100 in tumor appeared in adjacent lung. It remains possible that heterogeneity exists, since only one tumor region was sequenced. Clonality peaked in uninvolved adjacent lung rather than tumor.

The repertoire was sequenced with immunoSEQ multiplex PCR; TCRdb's copy has only in-frame clones and lacks some. The sample holds 1,500 to 2,000 clones, less than 45% seen once. This specimen was normal lung tissue next to the tumor, taken before any cancer treatment. The chain has TRBV19 and TRBJ1-4; D not resolved. This TCR was sampled from a female donor of 60 years or more with stage II squamous cell lung carcinoma. The CDR3 sequence: CASSPGAINEKLFF. CDR3 DNA sequence: TGTGCCAGTAGTCCGGGAGCAATTAATGAAAAACTGTTTTTT.